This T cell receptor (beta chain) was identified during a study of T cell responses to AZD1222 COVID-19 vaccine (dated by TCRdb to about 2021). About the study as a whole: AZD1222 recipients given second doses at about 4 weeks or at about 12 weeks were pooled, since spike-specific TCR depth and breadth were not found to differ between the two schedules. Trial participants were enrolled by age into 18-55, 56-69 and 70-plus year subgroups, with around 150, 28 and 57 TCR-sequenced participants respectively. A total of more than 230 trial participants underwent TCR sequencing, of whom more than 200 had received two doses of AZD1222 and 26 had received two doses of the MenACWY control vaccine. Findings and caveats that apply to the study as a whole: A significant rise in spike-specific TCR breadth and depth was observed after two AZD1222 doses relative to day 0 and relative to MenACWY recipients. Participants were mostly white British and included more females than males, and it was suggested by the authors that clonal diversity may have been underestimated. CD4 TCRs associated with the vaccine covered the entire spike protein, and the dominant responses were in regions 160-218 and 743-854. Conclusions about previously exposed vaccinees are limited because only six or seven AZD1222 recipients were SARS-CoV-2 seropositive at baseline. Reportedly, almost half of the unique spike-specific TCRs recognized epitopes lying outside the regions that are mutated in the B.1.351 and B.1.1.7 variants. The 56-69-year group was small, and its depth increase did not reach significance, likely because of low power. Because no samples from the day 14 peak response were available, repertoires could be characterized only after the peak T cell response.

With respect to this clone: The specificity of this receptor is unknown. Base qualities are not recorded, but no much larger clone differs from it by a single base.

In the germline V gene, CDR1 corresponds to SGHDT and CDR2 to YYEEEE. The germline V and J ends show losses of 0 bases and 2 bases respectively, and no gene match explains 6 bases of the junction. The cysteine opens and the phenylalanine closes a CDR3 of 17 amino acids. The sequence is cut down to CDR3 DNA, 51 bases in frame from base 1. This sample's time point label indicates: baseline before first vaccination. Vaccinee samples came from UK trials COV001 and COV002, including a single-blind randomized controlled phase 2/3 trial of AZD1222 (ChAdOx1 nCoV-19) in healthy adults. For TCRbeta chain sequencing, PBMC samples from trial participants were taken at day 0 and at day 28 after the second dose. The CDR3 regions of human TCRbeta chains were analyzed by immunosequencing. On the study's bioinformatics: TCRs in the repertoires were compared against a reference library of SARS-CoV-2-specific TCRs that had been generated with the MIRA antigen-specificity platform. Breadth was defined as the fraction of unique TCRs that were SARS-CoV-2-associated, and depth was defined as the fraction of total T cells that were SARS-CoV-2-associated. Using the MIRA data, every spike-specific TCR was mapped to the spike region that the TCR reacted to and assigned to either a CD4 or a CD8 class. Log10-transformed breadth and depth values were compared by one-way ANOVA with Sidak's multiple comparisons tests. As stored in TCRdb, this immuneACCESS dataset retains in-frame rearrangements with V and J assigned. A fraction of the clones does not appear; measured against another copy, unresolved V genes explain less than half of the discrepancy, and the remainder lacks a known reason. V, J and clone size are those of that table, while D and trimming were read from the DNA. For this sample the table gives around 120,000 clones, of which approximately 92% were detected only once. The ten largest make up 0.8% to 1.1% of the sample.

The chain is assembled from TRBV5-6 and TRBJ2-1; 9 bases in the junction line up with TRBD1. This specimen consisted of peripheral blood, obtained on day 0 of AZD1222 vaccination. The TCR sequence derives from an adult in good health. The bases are TGTGCCAGCAGCTTGGTGGGGGGACAGGGAGCCTACAATGAGCAGTTCTTC. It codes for CASSLVGGQGAYNEQFF.